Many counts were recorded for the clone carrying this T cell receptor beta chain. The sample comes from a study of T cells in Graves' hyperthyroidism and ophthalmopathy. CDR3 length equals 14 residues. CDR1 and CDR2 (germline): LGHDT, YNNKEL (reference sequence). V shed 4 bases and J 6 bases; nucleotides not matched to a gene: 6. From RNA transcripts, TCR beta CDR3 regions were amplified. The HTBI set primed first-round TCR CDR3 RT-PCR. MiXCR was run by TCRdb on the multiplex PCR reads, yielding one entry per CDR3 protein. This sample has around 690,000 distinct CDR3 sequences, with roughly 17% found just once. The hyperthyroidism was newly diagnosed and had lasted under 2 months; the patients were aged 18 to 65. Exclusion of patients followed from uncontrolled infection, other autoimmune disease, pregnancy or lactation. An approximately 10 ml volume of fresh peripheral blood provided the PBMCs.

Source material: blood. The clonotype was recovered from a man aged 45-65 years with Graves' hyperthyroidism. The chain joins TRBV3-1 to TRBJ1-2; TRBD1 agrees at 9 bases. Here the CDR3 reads CASSPSDRGDGYTF. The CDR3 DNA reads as TGTGCCAGCAGCCCCTCGGACAGGGGAGATGGCTACACCTTC.